This TCR beta chain comes out of a study of cytomegalovirus exposure and HLA in healthy donors. At the level of the study: T cells numbering around 190 million yielded some 120 million unique TCR beta sequences in an earlier analysis.

This CDR3 has 13 residues. Between the trimmed V and J ends, which lost 5 bases and 1 base, there was a span of 8 bases. CDR1 is SGHTA and CDR2 is FQGNSA in the germline V gene. 60 Vbeta and 13 Jbeta primers were used in PCR. TCRdb's table, derived via immunoSEQ multiplex PCR, lists solely in-frame clones and lacks some. The sample lists some 150,000 clones, approximately 80% occurring once. The sample consisted of PBMCs. The chain employs TRBV7-2 and TRBJ1-1; possibly TRBD1 for D (5 bases). The receptor was derived from a woman aged 30 to 39 in good health and CMV-seropositive. CDR3: CASSARANTEAFF. CDR3 coding DNA: TGTGCCAGCAGCGCCAGGGCGAACACTGAAGCTTTCTTT. The entire variable domain, with the rest obtained from reference TRBV7-2 and TRBJ1-1, is as follows: GAGVSQSPSNKVTEKGKDVELRCDPISGHTALYWYRQSLGQGLEFLIYFQGNSAPDKSGLPSDRFSAERTGGSVSTLTIQRTQQEDSAVYLCASSARANTEAFFGQGTRLTVV.